One and the same sample provided the 27 T cell receptor beta chains below, sequenced in a study of blood T cell repertoires in COVID-19 (dated by TCRdb to between 2020 and 2021). Libraries were constructed by the immunoSEQ multiplex PCR assay. TCRdb carries this immuneACCESS record with in-frame sequences only. Its versions omit some clonotypes, under half of them owing to an unresolved V gene in the studies checked, with the rest unexplained. The sample includes about 190,000 clones, with over 75% observed a single time. The ten largest account for over 10% of the sample. Material for sequencing was peripheral blood. These receptors were obtained from a woman aged 50 to 65 with acute or convalescent COVID-19.

The chain carries TRBV9 and TRBJ1-3, with a weak D call TRBD1 (6 bases). The germline gives CDR1 SGDLS, CDR2 YYNGEE. V lost 6 bases to trimming and J lost 0 bases, with 16 bases between them. The CDR3 loop spans 16 amino acids. CDR3 nucleotides: TGTGCCAGCACCCTAGAGGGGGATCTCTCTGGAAACACCATATATTTT. Protein product: CASTLEGDLSGNTIYF.

V and J are TRBV6-5 and TRBJ2-7, with TRBD1 matching over 7 bases. The CDR3 spans 14 residues. Germline CDR1 MNHEY, CDR2 SVGAGI. J lost 2 bases, V lost 6 bases, and 7 bases had no gene match. CDR3 coding DNA: TGTGCCAGCAGCCGGGACAGCGATCCCTACGAGCAGTACTTC. As protein: CASSRDSDPYEQYF.

The chain uses TRBV29-1 and TRBJ2-3, with D possibly being TRBD2 (6 bases). Germline V gives CDR1 SQVTM, CDR2 ANQGSEA. The ends were cut back, 8 bases at V and 1 base at J, with 16 bases in the middle. The CDR3 is 14 amino acids. In DNA, the CDR3 is TGCAGCTGTCGGGACTCGCGACGCACAGATACGCAGTATTTT. This encodes CSCRDSRRTDTQYF.

The gene calls are TRBV19 and TRBJ2-7, with a tentative D call TRBD1 (5 bases). CDR1 is LNHDA and CDR2 is SQIVND in the germline V gene (reference sequence). This CDR3 region has 13 residues. V lost 3 bases and J lost 2, with 8 bases in between. This CDR3 is CASSIQDTYEQYF. Here the CDR3 DNA reads TGTGCCAGTAGTATTCAGGACACCTACGAGCAGTACTTC.

This chain joins TRBV2 and TRBJ1-6; 7 bases match TRBD1. Germline values: CDR1 SNHLY, CDR2 FYNNEI. V shed 7 bases and J 6 bases; nucleotides not matched to a gene: 6. The CDR3 has 14 residues. CDR3 DNA: TGTGCCAGCATTAAACAGGGGCTTAATTCACCCCTCCACTTT. Its translation: CASIKQGLNSPLHF.

This clone has more than one count but fewer than ten. The chain recombines TRBV11-2 with TRBJ2-3; D possibly corresponds to TRBD1 (6 bases). In germline, CDR1 is SGHAT, CDR2 FQNNGV. The CDR3 contains 15 residues. Trimming shortened V by 4 bases and J by 5 bases, and 16 bases separated the two germline ends. The DNA for the CDR3 is TGTGCCAGCAGCTCAACCGGCAGGGGCTTAGATACGCAGTATTTT. It codes for CASSSTGRGLDTQYF.

The chain employs TRBV28 and TRBJ1-1; 9 bases are a match to TRBD1. Germline V lookup: CDR1 MDHEN, CDR2 SYDVKM. V was pared by 2 bases and J by 7 bases, with 5 bases of the junction left unmatched. This CDR3 has 14 amino acids. Here the CDR3 DNA reads TGTGCCAGCAGTTTAGGGACAGGGACGGATGAAGCTTTCTTT. Its protein product is CASSLGTGTDEAFF.

This clone was observed at least ten times. An end of the junction does not agree with germline; a read error may underlie this. The V call is TRBV5-1, the J call TRBJ1-4; D may be TRBD1 (5 bases). Germline CDR1 reads SGHRS; CDR2 reads YFSETQ. CDR3 length equals 13 residues. CDR3: CASRSGTIEKLFF. The DNA for the CDR3 is TGCGCCAGCAGGTCCGGGACTATTGAAAAACTGTTTTTT.

V and J are TRBV7-2 and TRBJ2-1; a weak D match, TRBD1 (5 bases). The CDR3 is 13 amino acids. The V and J ends lost 4 bases and 6 bases respectively, with 10 bases between them. From germline, CDR1 is SGHTA and CDR2 FQGNSA. The CDR3 bases are TGTGCCAGCAGCTCCAGTAGGGGCAATGAGCAGTTCTTC. Translation gives CASSSSRGNEQFF.

This clone was detected only a few times. The chain has TRBV19 and TRBJ2-1; 11 positions agree with TRBD2. The germline V gene encodes CDR1 LNHDA and CDR2 SQIVND (reference sequence). CDR3 length: 15 amino acids. V dropped 6 bases and J dropped 8; count of bases not matched to a gene: 9. CDR3 nucleotides: TGTGCCAGTAGCTCGGGTCTAGCGGGGGGCTATGAGCAGTTCTTC. It specifies CASSSGLAGGYEQFF.

The J gene is TRBJ2-7, the V gene TRBV27; 11 bases match TRBD2. Germline V CDR1 and CDR2: MNHEY, SMNVEV (reference sequence). V shed 4 bases, J shed 2 bases, and the junction held 4 bases outside the gene matches. The length of the CDR3 is 15 residues. The CDR3 DNA reads as TGTGCCAGCAGTTCCCCTAGCGGGGGGACCTACGAGCAGTACTTC. Amino acid sequence: CASSSPSGGTYEQYF.

Only a few counts were recorded for this clone. The genes are TRBV4-3 and TRBJ2-1; maybe TRBD2 (6 bases). Per the germline V gene, CDR1 is LGHNA and CDR2 is YSLEER. V lost 0 bases and J 7 bases, leaving 19 bases between the germline ends. The CDR3 has 17 residues. The CDR3 sequence: CASSQDLPTGVKNEQFF. CDR3 DNA: TGCGCCAGCAGCCAAGATCTTCCGACGGGAGTGAAAAATGAGCAGTTCTTC.

The V and J genes are TRBV30 and TRBJ2-2; 7 bases line up with TRBD1. CDR3 length: 18 residues. V lost 0 bases to trimming and J lost 5 bases; unmatched junction nucleotides: 15. Germline lookup yields CDR1 GTSNPN and CDR2 SVGIG (reference sequence). Here the CDR3 DNA reads TGTGCCTGGAGTGTCCTATTCTTGCGGGCAGGGGGAACCGGGGAGCTGTTTTTT. It is translated as CAWSVLFLRAGGTGELFF.

Details on this clone: This sample also contains other DNA sequences that code for the same CDR3. The chain has TRBV6-5 and TRBJ2-3, with 7 bases fitting TRBD1. The CDR3 has 11 amino acids. Germline assignment: CDR1 MNHEY and CDR2 SVGAGI. Losses at the gene ends were 6 bases for V and 6 bases for J; bases not matched to a gene: 0. CDR3 protein: CASSRGDTQYF. For the CDR3, the DNA is TGTGCCAGCAGCAGGGGGGATACGCAGTATTTT.

This clone was detected only once. The chain uses TRBV7-2 and TRBJ2-3; the match to TRBD2 covers 12 bases. The CDR3 has 17 amino acids. Germline trimming cut 8 bases from V and 0 bases from J; bases unmatched to any gene: 9. Germline CDR1 and CDR2: SGHTA and FQGNSA. The CDR3 protein is CASRSLAGGTSTDTQYF. CDR3 DNA: TGTGCCAGCCGCTCACTAGCGGGAGGAACTAGCACAGATACGCAGTATTTT. Full variable domain (missing parts from reference TRBV7-2 and TRBJ2-3): GAGVSQSPSNKVTEKGKDVELRCDPISGHTALYWYRQSLGQGLEFLIYFQGNSAPDKSGLPSDRFSAERTGGSVSTLTIQRTQQEDSAVYLCASRSLAGGTSTDTQYFGPGTRLTVL.

The V gene is TRBV10-3, the J gene TRBJ1-1, with D possibly being TRBD1 (5 bases). V was clipped by 3 bases and J by 3 bases, with 8 bases between them. The germline V gene encodes CDR1 ENHRY and CDR2 SYGVKD. This CDR3 has 13 residues. The CDR3 DNA follows: TGTGCCATCAGTGACCGGGGGTACACTGAAGCTTTCTTT. It translates to CAISDRGYTEAFF.

The chain employs TRBV4-1 and TRBJ2-2; unclear D gene. The CDR3 has 16 amino acids. Looked up from germline, CDR1 is MGHRA and CDR2 is YSYEKL. V lost 0 bases and J 2 bases, leaving 10 bases between the germline ends. CDR3 coding DNA: TGCGCCAGCAGCCAAGATGGCAGGCCCAACACCGGGGAGCTGTTTTTT. Amino acid sequence: CASSQDGRPNTGELFF.

The chain carries TRBV20-1 and TRBJ2-7; no reliable D call. CDR1 is DFQATT and CDR2 is SNEGSKA in the germline V gene (reference sequence). V was trimmed by 3 bases and J by 4 bases, leaving 10 bases between them. The CDR3 contains 12 residues. CDR3: CSASESTYEQYF. In DNA, the CDR3 is TGCAGTGCTAGTGAGTCGACATACGAGCAGTACTTC.

The V and J genes are TRBV19 and TRBJ1-1; the D is unclear. Germline V gene lookup returns CDR1 LNHDA and CDR2 SQIVND (reference sequence). This CDR3 has 13 residues. Trimming stripped 5 bases from V and 4 bases from J, with 11 bases between. CDR3 region: CASSPPPGTEAFF. CDR3 bases: TGTGCCAGTAGTCCCCCCCCGGGCACTGAAGCTTTCTTT.

The rearrangement uses TRBV12-3 or TRBV12-4 and TRBJ1-6; D remains unclear. This CDR3 is built from 12 residues. V was clipped by 6 bases and J by 9 bases, with 9 bases between them. The CDR3 DNA sequence: TGTGCCAGCAGGCCAGAGGGTTCACCCCTCCACTTT. It yields the protein CASRPEGSPLHF.

The gene calls are TRBV30 and TRBJ1-2; D ambiguous. Germline CDR1 GTSNPN, CDR2 SVGIG (reference sequence). V lost 0 bases and J lost 8, with 10 bases in between. The CDR3 is made up of 12 amino acids. The CDR3 DNA reads as TGTGCCTGGAGTGTCGTCCGAGTCGGCTACACCTTC. It encodes CAWSVVRVGYTF.

The gene calls are TRBV11-3 and TRBJ2-1, with TRBD2 matching over 13 bases. V lost 5 bases and J lost 7; bases outside the gene matches: 8. The CDR3 is 16 residues long. Germline lookup yields CDR1 SGHNT and CDR2 YENEEA. CDR3 sequence reads: CASSPAGLAGRNEQFF. CDR3 in DNA: TGTGCCAGCAGCCCGGCGGGACTAGCGGGGCGGAATGAGCAGTTCTTC.

The CDR3 protein is CASSRGERSSYEQYF. The CDR3 region has the DNA TGCGCCAGCAGCCGGGGGGAGAGGAGCTCCTACGAGCAGTACTTC. The chain combines TRBV5-1 with TRBJ2-7, with TRBD2 matching 7 bases. From germline, CDR1 is SGHRS and CDR2 YFSETQ. V trimming: 4 bases; J trimming: 0 bases; junction bases outside the gene matches: 7. The CDR3 runs 15 residues.

The gene calls are TRBV28 and TRBJ1-1; 9 bases match TRBD1. Germline-derived CDR1 and CDR2 are MDHEN and SYDVKM. CDR3 length: 15 residues. The V segment lost 5 bases and the J segment 0 bases; nucleotides outside the gene matches: 4. The CDR3 loop reads CASSAGQGLNTEAFF. CDR3 coding DNA: TGTGCCAGCAGTGCGGGACAGGGCTTGAACACTGAAGCTTTCTTT.

This clone was observed once. The V gene is TRBV28, the J gene TRBJ1-1; no definite D call. This CDR3 comprises 11 residues. Germline-derived CDR1 and CDR2 are MDHEN and SYDVKM. Trimming left V 6 bases short and J 5 bases short, with 7 bases between. DNA for the CDR3: TGTGCCAGCAGCCGCCGGACTGAAGCTTTCTTT. This gives the protein CASSRRTEAFF. Full variable domain (rest looked up from reference TRBV28 and TRBJ1-1): DVKVTQSSRYLVKRTGEKVFLECVQDMDHENMFWYRQDPGLGLRLIYFSYDVKMKEKGDIPEGYSVSREKKERFSLILESASTNQTSMYLCASSRRTEAFFGQGTRLTVV.

The rearrangement joins TRBV12-5 to TRBJ1-1; D is uncertain. Trimming took 3 bases from V and 6 from J, leaving 14 bases between them. The CDR3 has 14 amino acids. Germline V CDR1 and CDR2: LGHNT, FRNRAP. The CDR3 spells CASGLRTDLAEAFF. CDR3 in DNA: TGTGCTAGTGGTTTACGGACGGACTTGGCTGAAGCTTTCTTT. Filled out from reference TRBV12-5 and TRBJ1-1, the complete variable domain reads DARVTQTPRHKVTEMGQEVTMRCQPILGHNTVFWYRQTMMQGLELLAYFRNRAPLDDSGMPKDRFSAEMPDATLATLKIQPSEPRDSAVYFCASGLRTDLAEAFFGQGTRLTVV.

The chain combines TRBV28 with TRBJ2-1; 12 nucleotides line up with TRBD1. CDR3 length equals 17 residues. Germline values: CDR1 MDHEN, CDR2 SYDVKM. Unmatched junction bases numbered 6, after V lost 6 bases and J lost 0 bases. The CDR3 reads CASRLGTGGRSYNEQFF. The CDR3 bases are TGTGCCAGCAGACTCGGGACAGGGGGCCGCTCCTACAATGAGCAGTTCTTC. The variable domain in full, with the rest retrieved from reference TRBV28 and TRBJ2-1, is DVKVTQSSRYLVKRTGEKVFLECVQDMDHENMFWYRQDPGLGLRLIYFSYDVKMKEKGDIPEGYSVSREKKERFSLILESASTNQTSMYLCASRLGTGGRSYNEQFFGPGTRLTVL.